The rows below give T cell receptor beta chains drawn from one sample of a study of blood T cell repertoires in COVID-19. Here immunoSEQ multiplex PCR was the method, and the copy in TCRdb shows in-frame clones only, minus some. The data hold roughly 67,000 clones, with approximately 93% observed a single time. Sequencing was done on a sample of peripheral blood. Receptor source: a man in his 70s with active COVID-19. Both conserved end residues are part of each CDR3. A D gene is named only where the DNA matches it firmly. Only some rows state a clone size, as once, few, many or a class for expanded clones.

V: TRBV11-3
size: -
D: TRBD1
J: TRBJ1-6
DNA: TGTGCCAGCAATCCCGGGACAGGGGACTCACCCCTCCACTTT
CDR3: CASNPGTGDSPLHF

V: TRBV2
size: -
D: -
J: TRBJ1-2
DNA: TGTGCCAGCAGTGCCTCGGGACAACTTAACTATGGCTACACCTTC
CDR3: CASSASGQLNYGYTF

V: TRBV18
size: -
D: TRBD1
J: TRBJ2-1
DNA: TGTGCCAGCTCATCCGGGACAGGGATAATCTATGAGCAGTTCTTC
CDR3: CASSSGTGIIYEQFF

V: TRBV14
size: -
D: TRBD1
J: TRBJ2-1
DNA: TGTGCCAGCAGCCATATGACAGGGGCGACCTACAATGAGCAGTTCTTC
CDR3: CASSHMTGATYNEQFF

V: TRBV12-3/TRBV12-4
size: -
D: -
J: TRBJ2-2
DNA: TGTGCCAGCAGTCCCCGGAACACCGGGGAGCTGTTTTTT
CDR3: CASSPRNTGELFF

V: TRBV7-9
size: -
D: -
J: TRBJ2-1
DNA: TGTGCCAGCAGCTTACCGGGACGGGAGAATGAGCAGTTCTTC
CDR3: CASSLPGRENEQFF

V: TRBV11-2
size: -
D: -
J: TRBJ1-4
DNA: TGTGCCAGCAGCTTATCACTGCATAATGAAAAACTGTTTTTT
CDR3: CASSLSLHNEKLFF

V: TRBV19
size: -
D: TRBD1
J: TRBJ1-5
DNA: TGTGCCAGTAGTACCCCCGGACAGGGAACTCAGCCCCAGCATTTT
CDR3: CASSTPGQGTQPQHF

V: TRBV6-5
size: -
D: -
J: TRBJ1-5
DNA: TGTGCCAGCGGGGGGAGAGATCAGCCCCAGCATTTT
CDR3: CASGGRDQPQHF

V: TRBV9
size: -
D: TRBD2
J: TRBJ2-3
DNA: TGTGCCAGCAGCGTAGAACTAGCGGGGCCACCAGGAGATACGCAGTATTTT
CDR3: CASSVELAGPPGDTQYF

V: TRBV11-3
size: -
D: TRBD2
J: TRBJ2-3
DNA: TGTGCCAGCAGCTTAGGGACTAGCGGCACAGATACGCAGTATTTT
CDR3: CASSLGTSGTDTQYF

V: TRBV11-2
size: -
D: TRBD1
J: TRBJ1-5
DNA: TGTGCCAGCAGCCGGGACAGGGGCAATCAGCCCCAGCATTTT
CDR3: CASSRDRGNQPQHF

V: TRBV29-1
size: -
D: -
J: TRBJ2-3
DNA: TGCAGCCCGCAATCCGGAGATACGCAGTATTTT
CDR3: CSPQSGDTQYF

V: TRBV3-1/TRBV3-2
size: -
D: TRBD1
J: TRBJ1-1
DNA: TGTGCCAGCAGCCAAGGGCCCCTCGAGGGACAGGGGCCCGAAGCTTTCTTT
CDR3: CASSQGPLEGQGPEAFF

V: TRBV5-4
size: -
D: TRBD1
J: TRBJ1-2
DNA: TGTGCCAGCAGCTCCTCAGGGGGCGTTCTCTATGGCTACACCTTC
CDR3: CASSSSGGVLYGYTF

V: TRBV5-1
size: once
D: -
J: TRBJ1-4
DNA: TGCGCCAGCAGGCCTGCGGGCTCCGGAGGAGAAAAACTGTTTTTT
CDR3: CASRPAGSGGEKLFF

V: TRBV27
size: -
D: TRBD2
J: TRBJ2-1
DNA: TGTGCCAGCAGTAACGGACTTGCGGGGGGGAATTACAATGAGCAGTTCTTC
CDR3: CASSNGLAGGNYNEQFF

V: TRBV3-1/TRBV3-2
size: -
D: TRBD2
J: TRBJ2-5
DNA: TGTGCCAGCAGTTTGCGGGGGACTCACCAACAAGAGACCCAGTACTTC
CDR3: CASSLRGTHQQETQYF

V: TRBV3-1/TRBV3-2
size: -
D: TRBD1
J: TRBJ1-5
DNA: TGTGCCAGCAGCCAAACCGGGACAGGAATCAATCAGCCCCAGCATTTT
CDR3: CASSQTGTGINQPQHF

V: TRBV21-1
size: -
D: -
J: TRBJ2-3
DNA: TGTGCCAGCAGCATTCCCCGAGAAGGCGGTGAGCCCACAGATACGCAGTATTTT
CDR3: CASSIPREGGEPTDTQYF

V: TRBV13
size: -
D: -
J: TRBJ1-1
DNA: TGTGCCAGCAGCATCGGGGGACTGAACACTGAAGCTTTCTTT
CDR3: CASSIGGLNTEAFF

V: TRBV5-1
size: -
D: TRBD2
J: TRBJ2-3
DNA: TGCGCCAGCAGCCCGGGGACTAGCGGGGGGGCTTCTACGCAGTATTTT
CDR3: CASSPGTSGGASTQYF

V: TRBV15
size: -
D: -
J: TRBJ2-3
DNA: TGTGCCACCAGCAGAGATCTCCTTAACACAGATACGCAGTATTTT
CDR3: CATSRDLLNTDTQYF

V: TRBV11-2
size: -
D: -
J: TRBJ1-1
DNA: TGTGCCAGCAGCTTAGGCGGGTACTGGGAGTGGGCTTTCTTT
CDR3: CASSLGGYWEWAFF

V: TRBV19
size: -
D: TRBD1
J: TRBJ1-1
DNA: TGTGCCAGTAGTAGGACCGGGACAGAGAACACTGAAGCTTTCTTT
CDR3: CASSRTGTENTEAFF

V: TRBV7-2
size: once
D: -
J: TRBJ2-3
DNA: TGTGCCAGCAGCCCCATACAGGGTATCACAGATACGCAGTATTTT
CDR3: CASSPIQGITDTQYF

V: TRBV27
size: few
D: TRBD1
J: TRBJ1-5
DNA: TGTGCCAGCAGTTATGGATCAGGGGGTAATCAGCCCCAGCATTTT
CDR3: CASSYGSGGNQPQHF

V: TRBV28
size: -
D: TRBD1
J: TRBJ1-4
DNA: TGTGCCAGCAGTTCACCAACCACGACCGGGACAGCTAATGAAAAACTGTTTTTT
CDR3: CASSSPTTTGTANEKLFF

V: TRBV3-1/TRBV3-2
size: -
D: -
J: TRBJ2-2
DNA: TGTGCCAGCAGCCCCCGACAGACCACCGGGGAGCTGTTTTTT
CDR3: CASSPRQTTGELFF

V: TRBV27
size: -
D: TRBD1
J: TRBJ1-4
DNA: TGTGCCAGCAGCCAAGGGACAGGGGGCGCCGGTAGTGAAAAACTGTTTTTT
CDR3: CASSQGTGGAGSEKLFF

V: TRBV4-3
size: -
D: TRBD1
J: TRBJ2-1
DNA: TGCGCCAGCAGCCAGGGACAGGGGGCCTACAATGAGCAGTTCTTC
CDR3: CASSQGQGAYNEQFF

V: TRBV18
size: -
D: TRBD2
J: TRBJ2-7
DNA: TGTGCCAGCTCACCGGGACTAGGAGCAGGCGAGCAGTACTTC
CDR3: CASSPGLGAGEQYF

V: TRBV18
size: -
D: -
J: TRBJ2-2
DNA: TGTGCCAGCTCACCACAGGGAGACGGGGAGCTGTTTTTT
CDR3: CASSPQGDGELFF

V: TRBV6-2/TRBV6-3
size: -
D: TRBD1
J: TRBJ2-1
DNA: TGTGCCAGCAGTCGGCCGGGACAGGGGGCTTATGAGCAGTTCTTC
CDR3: CASSRPGQGAYEQFF

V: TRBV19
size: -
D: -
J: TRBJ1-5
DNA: TGTGCCAGTAGTATAGTCACAGGTATCAATCAGCCCCAGCATTTT
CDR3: CASSIVTGINQPQHF

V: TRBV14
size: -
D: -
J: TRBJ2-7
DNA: TGTGCCAGCAGCCAAGGTCGGACTAACTACGAGCAGTACTTC
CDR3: CASSQGRTNYEQYF

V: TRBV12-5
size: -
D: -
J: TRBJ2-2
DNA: TGTGCTAGTGGTTTACAGGGTGCCACCGGGGAGCTGTTTTTT
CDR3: CASGLQGATGELFF

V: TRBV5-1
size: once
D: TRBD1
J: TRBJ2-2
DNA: TGCGCCAGCAGCCGAGGGACAGAACTAAACACCGGGGAGCTGTTTTTT
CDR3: CASSRGTELNTGELFF

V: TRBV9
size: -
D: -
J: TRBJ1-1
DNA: TGTGCCAGCAGCGTAGCTGCCAAGCCGAACACTGAAGCTTTCTTT
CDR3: CASSVAAKPNTEAFF

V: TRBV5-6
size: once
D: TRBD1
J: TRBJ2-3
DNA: TGTGCCAGCAGCCTGTCCGGACAGGCGAAAAGTAGCACAGATACGCAGTATTTT
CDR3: CASSLSGQAKSSTDTQYF

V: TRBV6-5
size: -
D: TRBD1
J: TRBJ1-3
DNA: TGTGCCAGCAGCCCGGGACAGGGGGCTCGGAACACCATATATTTT
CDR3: CASSPGQGARNTIYF

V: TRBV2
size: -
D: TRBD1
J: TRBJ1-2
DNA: TGTGCCAGCAATGAGGCAGGGGGCACAAACTATGGCTACACCTTC
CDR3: CASNEAGGTNYGYTF

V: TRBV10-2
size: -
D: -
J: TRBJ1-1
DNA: TGCGCCAGCAGTGAGACCTCGCGGGGAAGGACTGAAGCTTTCTTT
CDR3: CASSETSRGRTEAFF

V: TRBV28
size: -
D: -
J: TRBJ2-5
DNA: TGTGCCAGCAGGGCCAGCGGCGGGAAAGAGACCCAGTACTTC
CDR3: CASRASGGKETQYF

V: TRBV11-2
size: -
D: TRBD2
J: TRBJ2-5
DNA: TGTGCCAGCAGCAAAACAGGAGCTGCGAGCGGGGGGCCACAAGAGACCCAGTACTTC
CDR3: CASSKTGAASGGPQETQYF

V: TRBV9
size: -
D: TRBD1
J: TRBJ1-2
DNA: TGTGCCAGCAGCGAAAGCCAGGGGGCGAGGAATGGCTACACCTTC
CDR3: CASSESQGARNGYTF

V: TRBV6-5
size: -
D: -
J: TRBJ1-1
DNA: TGTGCCAGCAGACTGGGCCTCTTCACTGAAGCTTTCTTT
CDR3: CASRLGLFTEAFF

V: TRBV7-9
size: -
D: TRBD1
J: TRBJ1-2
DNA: TGTGCCAGCAGCTCCACGGACAGGGGGTCTGGCGGTGATGGCTACACCTTC
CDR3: CASSSTDRGSGGDGYTF

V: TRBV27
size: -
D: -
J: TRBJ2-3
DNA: TGTGCCAGCAGTGCAAGGACTACACAAGATACGCAGTATTTT
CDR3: CASSARTTQDTQYF

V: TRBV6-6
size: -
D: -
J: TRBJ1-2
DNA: TGTGCCAGCAGTTACTCTGGAGATGGCTACACCTTC
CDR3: CASSYSGDGYTF

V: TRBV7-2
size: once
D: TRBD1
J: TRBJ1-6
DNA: TGTGCCAGCAGCTTAGAGACAGGGGGTTGGTCACCCCTCCACTTT
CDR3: CASSLETGGWSPLHF

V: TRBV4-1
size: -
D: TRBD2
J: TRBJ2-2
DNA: TGCGCCAGCAGCCCTGGACTAGCGGGGGCCACCGGGACCGGGGAGCTGTTTTTT
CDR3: CASSPGLAGATGTGELFF